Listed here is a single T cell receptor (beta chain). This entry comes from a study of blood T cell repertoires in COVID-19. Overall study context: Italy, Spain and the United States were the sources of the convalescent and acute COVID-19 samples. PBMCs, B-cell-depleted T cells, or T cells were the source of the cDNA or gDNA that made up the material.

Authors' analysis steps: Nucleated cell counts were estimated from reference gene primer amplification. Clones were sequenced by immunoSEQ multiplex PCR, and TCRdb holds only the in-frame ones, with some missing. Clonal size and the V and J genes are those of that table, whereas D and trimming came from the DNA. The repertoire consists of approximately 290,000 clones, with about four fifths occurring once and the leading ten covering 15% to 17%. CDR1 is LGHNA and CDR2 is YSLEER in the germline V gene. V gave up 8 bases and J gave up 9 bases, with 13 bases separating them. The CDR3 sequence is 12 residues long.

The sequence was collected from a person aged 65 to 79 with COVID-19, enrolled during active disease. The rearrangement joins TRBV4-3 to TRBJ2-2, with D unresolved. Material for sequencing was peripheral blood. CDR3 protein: CASRRPGWELFF. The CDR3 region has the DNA TGCGCCAGCCGCCGCCCGGGTTGGGAGCTGTTTTTT.